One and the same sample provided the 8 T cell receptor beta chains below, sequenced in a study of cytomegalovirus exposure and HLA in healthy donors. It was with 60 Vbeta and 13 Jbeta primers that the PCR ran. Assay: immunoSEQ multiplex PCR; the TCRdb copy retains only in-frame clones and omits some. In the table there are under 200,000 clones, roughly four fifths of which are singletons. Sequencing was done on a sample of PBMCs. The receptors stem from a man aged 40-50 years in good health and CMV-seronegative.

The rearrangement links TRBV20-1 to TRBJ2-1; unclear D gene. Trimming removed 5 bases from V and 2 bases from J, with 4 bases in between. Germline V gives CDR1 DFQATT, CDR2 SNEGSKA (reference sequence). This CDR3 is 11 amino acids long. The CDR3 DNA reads TGCAGTGCTCCTACCTACAATGAGCAGTTCTTC. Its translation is CSAPTYNEQFF.

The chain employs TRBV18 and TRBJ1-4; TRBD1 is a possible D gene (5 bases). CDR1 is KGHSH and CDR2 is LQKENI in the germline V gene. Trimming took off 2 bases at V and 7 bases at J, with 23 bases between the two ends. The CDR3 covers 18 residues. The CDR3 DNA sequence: TGTGCCAGCTCACCATCTCGCCTACGGACGGGGGTGGGTGAAAAACTGTTTTTT. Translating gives CASSPSRLRTGVGEKLFF.

The CDR3 loop reads CASSSSPGTGLNTEAFF. CDR3 DNA sequence: TGTGCCAGCAGCTCCAGTCCCGGGACAGGGCTGAACACTGAAGCTTTCTTT. The J gene is TRBJ1-1, the V gene TRBV7-9; 9 bases line up with TRBD1. After removal of 4 bases from V and 0 bases from J, the junction contained 9 bases not matched to a gene. The CDR3 totals 17 residues. Germline V gene data show CDR1 as SEHNR and CDR2 as FQNEAQ (reference sequence).

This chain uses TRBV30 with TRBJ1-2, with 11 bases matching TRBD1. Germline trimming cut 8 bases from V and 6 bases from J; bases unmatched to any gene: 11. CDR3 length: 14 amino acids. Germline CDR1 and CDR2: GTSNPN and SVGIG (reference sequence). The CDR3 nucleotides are TGTGCCGCCGAGGGGGACAGGGGGAAAGATGGCTACACCTTC. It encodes CAAEGDRGKDGYTF.

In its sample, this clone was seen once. CDR3 residues: CASSLGSGSYGYTF. In nucleotides, the CDR3 is TGTGCCAGCAGCTTGGGGTCAGGTTCCTATGGCTACACCTTC. This chain connects TRBV5-8 to TRBJ1-2; D gene uncertain. The CDR3 covers 14 residues. Per the germline V gene, CDR1 is SGHTS and CDR2 is YDEGEE. Trimming took 0 bases from V and 4 from J, leaving 10 bases between them.

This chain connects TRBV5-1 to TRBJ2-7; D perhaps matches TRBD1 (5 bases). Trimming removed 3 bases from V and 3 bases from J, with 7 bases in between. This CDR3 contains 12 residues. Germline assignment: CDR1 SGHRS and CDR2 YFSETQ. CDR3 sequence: CASSSDIYEQYF. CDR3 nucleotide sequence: TGCGCCAGCAGCTCGGACATCTACGAGCAGTACTTC. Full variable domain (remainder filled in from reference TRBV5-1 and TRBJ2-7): KAGVTQTPRYLIKTRGQQVTLSCSPISGHRSVSWYQQTPGQGLQFLFEYFSETQRNKGNFPGRFSGRQFSNSRSEMNVSTLELGDSALYLCASSSDIYEQYFGPGTRLTVT.

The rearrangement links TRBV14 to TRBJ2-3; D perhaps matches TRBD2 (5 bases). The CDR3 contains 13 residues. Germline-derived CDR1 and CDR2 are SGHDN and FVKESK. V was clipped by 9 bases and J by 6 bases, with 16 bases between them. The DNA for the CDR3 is TGTGCCAGTCGGGATGACGGGAAGGATACGCAGTATTTT. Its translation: CASRDDGKDTQYF. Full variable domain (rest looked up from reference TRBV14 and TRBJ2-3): EAGVTQFPSHSVIEKGQTVTLRCDPISGHDNLYWYRRVMGKEIKFLLHFVKESKQDESGMPNNRFLAERTGGTYSTLKVQPAELEDSGVYFCASRDDGKDTQYFGPGTRLTVL.

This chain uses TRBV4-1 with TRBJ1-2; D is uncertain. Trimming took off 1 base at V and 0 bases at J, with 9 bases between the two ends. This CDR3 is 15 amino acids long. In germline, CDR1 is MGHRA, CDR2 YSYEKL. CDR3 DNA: TGCGCCAGCAGCCAAGTTCTCAGTTCTAACTATGGCTACACCTTC. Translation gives CASSQVLSSNYGYTF.